These 29 T cell receptor beta chains came from one sample sequenced in a study of read filtering for tumor transcriptome and immune sequencing. From approximately 400 ng of RNA, a library with molecular barcoded alpha/delta and beta/gamma adaptors was made. TCRdb used MiXCR to reprocess the reads, holding one entry per CDR3 protein. The table has under 150,000 distinct CDR3 sequences, about 13% seen once. The sample consisted of a population of CD138-negative cells sorted from bone marrow. The source of these receptors is a donor over 35 with multiple myeloma.

Regarding this clonotype: A single base separates this from a much larger clone, so it may be a read error. The missing conserved phenylalanine or tryptophan at the end of this CDR3 makes a read error likely. This rearrangement joins TRBV12-3 or TRBV12-4 to TRBJ2-5; D is possibly TRBD2 (5 bases). The V end lost 7 bases, the J end lost 2 bases, and 14 bases lay between the germline ends. The CDR3 consists of 14 residues. The CDR3 reads CASTFRTGQETQYS. CDR3 coding DNA: TGTGCCAGCACCTTCCGGACGGGGCAAGAGACCCAGTACTCC.

This clonotype was found many times. V gene TRBV5-1 combines with J gene TRBJ2-7; tentative D call: TRBD1 (5 bases). The CDR3 runs to 16 residues. Germline V lookup: CDR1 SGHRS, CDR2 YFSETQ. V was cut by 0 bases and J by 3 bases, with 16 bases left in between. CDR3 in amino acids: CASSLEPPGIGYEQYF. CDR3 in DNA: TGCGCCAGCAGCTTGGAGCCCCCAGGGATAGGCTACGAGCAGTACTTC.

This clonotype was detected many times. The J gene is TRBJ2-5, the V gene TRBV20-1, with TRBD2 identical over 10 bases. Germline V CDR1 and CDR2: DFQATT, SNEGSKA (reference sequence). There are 16 residues in the CDR3. The junction had 9 bases not matched to a gene; V was cut back by 1 base and J by 4 bases. The CDR3 DNA is TGCAGTGCTAGAGTCCTCAGCGGGAGGGCCGTAGAGACCCAGTACTTC. This translates into CSARVLSGRAVETQYF.

The table lists this clonotype with many counts. The chain couples TRBV6-5 to TRBJ2-2; 8 nucleotides agree with TRBD1. In germline, CDR1 is MNHEY, CDR2 SVGAGI. This CDR3 has 14 amino acids. J lost 3 bases, V lost 5 bases, and 2 bases had no gene match. The CDR3 DNA reads as TGTGCCAGCAGTGGACAGGGATACACCGGGGAGCTGTTTTTT. Its protein product is CASSGQGYTGELFF.

This clonotype was recorded only once. This could be a read error, since a much larger clone is one nucleotide away. The V call is TRBV12-3 or TRBV12-4, the J call TRBJ2-7, with D tentatively TRBD2 (5 bases). V was pared by 1 base and J by 5 bases, with 12 bases between. CDR3 length: 14 residues. The CDR3 nucleotides are TGTGCCAGCAGTTTAGTAGCGCCACACCACGAGCAGTACTTC. It translates to CASSLVAPHHEQYF.

This clonotype was found many times. The chain is built from TRBV29-1 and TRBJ2-2; 8 positions agree with TRBD1. Germline V gene sequence: CDR1 SQVTM, CDR2 ANQGSEA. J was trimmed by 0 bases and V by 2 bases; bases with no gene match: 8. The CDR3 runs 17 residues. CDR3 residues: CSVERQGSYANTGELFF. CDR3 bases: TGCAGCGTTGAACGACAGGGGAGTTACGCGAACACCGGGGAGCTGTTTTTT.

Ten or more counts support this clonotype. This sequence joins TRBV27 and TRBJ2-5; possible D gene TRBD1, 5 bases. Germline V gene sequence: CDR1 MNHEY, CDR2 SMNVEV (reference sequence). The CDR3 spans 11 residues. V was shortened by 5 bases and J by 7 bases, with 8 bases between the two germline ends. CDR3 DNA: TGTGCCAGCAGTCAAAGGGGGACCCAGTACTTC. This gives the protein CASSQRGTQYF.

This clonotype showed up many times. This chain connects TRBV6-5 to TRBJ2-2; TRBD1 matches at 9 bases. Per germline, CDR1 MNHEY and CDR2 SVGAGI. Trimming at V came to 6 bases and at J to 5 bases, leaving 7 bases not matched to a gene. The length of the CDR3 is 15 residues. CDR3 sequence (DNA): TGTGCCAGCAGCCAAATCGGACAGGGGACCGGGGAGCTGTTTTTT. Protein: CASSQIGQGTGELFF.

In its sample, this clonotype was seen many times. This rearrangement joins TRBV29-1 to TRBJ2-3; D may correspond to TRBD1 or TRBD2 (6 bases each). CDR1 and CDR2 from the germline V gene are SQVTM and ANQGSEA. The CDR3 consists of 15 residues. The V end lost 0 bases, the J end lost 3 bases, and 13 bases lay between the germline ends. Here the CDR3 reads CSVEERRRGTDTQYF. DNA for the CDR3: TGCAGCGTTGAAGAGCGGCGGAGGGGGACAGATACGCAGTATTTT.

The chain combines TRBV11-1 with TRBJ2-1, with D possibly TRBD1 on 6 matching bases. V lost 5 bases to trimming and J lost 9 bases, with 17 bases between them. The CDR3 spans 14 residues. Germline CDR1 and CDR2: SGHAT and FQDESV (reference sequence). As DNA, the CDR3 is TGTGCCAGCAGCACCCGACAGGCTAAAAGTGAGCAGTTCTTC. Its protein product is CASSTRQAKSEQFF.

This clonotype has only a few counts. The V call is TRBV9, the J call TRBJ2-2; 8 positions agree with TRBD2. Trimming removed 4 bases from V and 13 bases from J; junction bases left unmatched: 12. The CDR3 consists of 14 residues. Germline CDR1 is SGDLS and CDR2 is YYNGEE. CDR3 region: CASSPGTSLGGLFF. The CDR3, as DNA: TGTGCCAGCAGCCCCGGGACTAGTCTAGGTGGGCTGTTTTTT. Variable domain in full (rest from reference TRBV9 and TRBJ2-2): DSGVTQTPKHLITATGQRVTLRCSPRSGDLSVYWYQQSLDQGLQFLIQYYNGEERAKGNILERFSAQQFPDLHSELNLSSLELGDSALYFCASSPGTSLGGLFFGEGSRLTVL.

In its sample, this clonotype was seen once. A single base separates this from a much larger clone, so it may be a read error. V gene TRBV12-3 or TRBV12-4 combines with J gene TRBJ2-3, with D perhaps given as TRBD1 or TRBD2 (5 bases each). This CDR3 comprises 15 residues. CDR3 sequence (DNA): TGTGCCAGCAGTTTAGGGCTAGCAGGCACAGGTACGCAGTATTTT. Translated, it gives CASSLGLAGTGTQYF.

This chain's CDR3 is CASGSGTSGRRFRTDTQYF. The CDR3 DNA reads as TGTGCCAGCGGTTCCGGGACCAGCGGGAGACGTTTCCGCACAGATACGCAGTATTTT. The chain employs TRBV12-3 or TRBV12-4 and TRBJ2-3; 8 bases match TRBD2. V was pared by 8 bases and J by 1 base, with 20 bases of the junction left unmatched. This CDR3 contains 19 residues.

Concerning this clonotype: The junction shows a germline mismatch at one end, possibly a read error. The V call is TRBV7-9, the J call TRBJ1-1, with 7 bases identical to TRBD1. Germline V gives CDR1 SEHNR, CDR2 FQNEAQ (reference sequence). The CDR3 totals 16 residues. The CDR3, as DNA: TGTGCCAGCAGCGCCATACCAGGGGGTGTGAACACTGAAGCTCTCTTT. Protein: CASSAIPGGVNTEALF. The full variable domain, completed using reference TRBV7-9 and TRBJ1-1, is DTGVSQNPRHKITKRGQNVTFRCDPISEHNRLYWYRQTLGQGPEFLTYFQNEAQLEKSRLLSDRFSAERPKGSFSTLEIQRTEQGDSAMYLCASSAIPGGVNTEALFGQGTRLTVV.

This clonotype was recorded many times. The chain employs TRBV4-1 and TRBJ2-7; D not certain. The CDR3 length is 14 residues. Germline V lookup: CDR1 MGHRA, CDR2 YSYEKL. V lost 0 bases and J lost 2, with 8 bases in between. CDR3 coding DNA: TGCGCCAGCAGCCAAGATCTCGGAGCCTACGAGCAGTACTTC. Its protein is CASSQDLGAYEQYF.

The chain couples TRBV7-9 to TRBJ2-2; 9 bases are shared with TRBD1. The CDR3 runs to 17 residues. Germline loops: CDR1 SEHNR, CDR2 FQNEAQ (reference sequence). Germline trimming cut 0 bases from V and 4 bases from J; bases unmatched to any gene: 6. The CDR3 sequence: CASSLAAGQGSTGELFF. In DNA, the CDR3 is TGTGCCAGCAGCTTAGCGGCGGGACAGGGTAGCACCGGGGAGCTGTTTTTT.

In this sample, this clonotype turned up many times. V gene TRBV6-1 combines with J gene TRBJ1-2; D is possibly TRBD1 (6 bases). V gave up 3 bases and J gave up 0 bases, with 14 bases separating them. The CDR3 runs to 16 residues. Germline assignment: CDR1 MNHNS and CDR2 SASEGT. The CDR3 here is CASSDHRAKSNYGYTF. The CDR3 nucleotides read TGTGCCAGCAGTGATCACAGGGCCAAATCTAACTATGGCTACACCTTC.

This clonotype was detected ten times or more. The chain employs TRBV5-6 and TRBJ1-5; perhaps TRBD1 as D (5 bases). CDR1 is SGHDT and CDR2 is YYEEEE in the germline V gene. V was trimmed by 0 bases and J by 6 bases, leaving 16 bases between them. The CDR3 contains 16 residues. The CDR3 DNA reads as TGTGCCAGCAGCTTGGCCGCCGACAGATGGTCTCAGCCCCAGCATTTT. The encoded protein is CASSLAADRWSQPQHF. Drawing the rest from reference TRBV5-6 and TRBJ1-5, the complete variable domain is DAGVTQSPTHLIKTRGQQVTLRCSPKSGHDTVSWYQQALGQGPQFIFQYYEEEERQRGNFPDRFSGHQFPNYSSELNVNALLLGDSALYLCASSLAADRWSQPQHFGDGTRLSIL.

The chain carries TRBV7-2 and TRBJ2-3, with D possibly matching TRBD2 (6 bases). V was trimmed by 5 bases and J by 1 base, leaving 16 bases between them. CDR1 is SGHTA, CDR2 FQGNSA, per germline. CDR3 size: 16 residues. The CDR3 DNA follows: TGTGCCAGCAGCCCCCCCGGGGGAGGAGGCACAGATACGCAGTATTTT. Its translation is CASSPPGGGGTDTQYF.

The chain employs TRBV20-1 and TRBJ1-6, with TRBD1 matching over 12 bases. CDR1 DFQATT and CDR2 SNEGSKA come from the germline V gene (reference sequence). The J segment lost 8 bases and the V segment lost 3 bases, leaving 8 bases of the junction unmatched. The CDR3 is made up of 16 amino acids. The CDR3 reads CSARKSGTGGDSPLHF. The CDR3 nucleotides are TGCAGTGCTAGGAAGAGTGGGACAGGGGGCGATTCACCCCTCCACTTT.

The chain joins TRBV7-9 to TRBJ2-1, with 7 bases identical to TRBD2. The junction had 10 bases not matched to a gene; V was cut back by 4 bases and J by 4 bases. Germline V gene data show CDR1 as SEHNR and CDR2 as FQNEAQ (reference sequence). This CDR3 has 16 amino acids. The CDR3: CASSSRRLADYNEQFF. CDR3 bases: TGTGCCAGCAGCTCCAGGCGGCTAGCGGATTACAATGAGCAGTTCTTC.

This clonotype was recorded at least ten times. The chain uses TRBV4-3 and TRBJ2-1, with 10 bases fitting TRBD2. V shed 4 bases, J shed 5 bases, and the junction held 5 bases outside the gene matches. Germline CDR1 LGHNA, CDR2 YSLEER. CDR3 length: 15 amino acids. The CDR3 coding sequence is TGCGCCAGCAGCCGCCTAGCGGGAGCAAACAATGAGCAGTTCTTC. Translation: CASSRLAGANNEQFF.

The sample holds many counts of this clonotype. The chain joins TRBV12-3 or TRBV12-4 to TRBJ2-2; D is perhaps TRBD1 (5 bases). V gave up 4 bases and J gave up 7 bases, with 19 bases separating them. The CDR3 spans 16 residues. The CDR3 coding sequence is TGTGCCAGCAGTTCCCCACAAGGGGCAATTGACGGGGAGCTGTTTTTT. Protein product: CASSSPQGAIDGELFF.

This clonotype was seen repeatedly, ten times or more. V usage is TRBV12-3 or TRBV12-4 and J usage is TRBJ2-5, with TRBD2 identical over 14 bases. The trim removed 6 bases at V and 5 bases at J, leaving 2 bases unmatched. The CDR3 covers 14 residues. The CDR3 is CASSGTSGSETQYF. CDR3 nucleotides: TGTGCCAGCAGCGGGACTAGCGGGAGTGAGACCCAGTACTTC.

At least ten counts were recorded for this clonotype. The V call is TRBV7-2, the J call TRBJ2-1; maybe TRBD2 (6 bases). The CDR3 totals 16 residues. Germline-derived CDR1 and CDR2 are SGHTA and FQGNSA. Trimming stripped 2 bases from V and 5 bases from J, with 16 bases between. The CDR3 DNA is TGTGCCAGCAGCTTAACCCAAGGCGGGGCCAACAATGAGCAGTTCTTC. Amino acid sequence: CASSLTQGGANNEQFF.

The gene calls are TRBV6-4 and TRBJ2-1; 10 positions agree with TRBD2. CDR3 size: 12 residues. J was trimmed by 9 bases and V by 7 bases; bases with no gene match: 3. Germline assignment: CDR1 MRHNA and CDR2 SNTAGT. This chain's CDR3 is CASTGTSVEQFF. The CDR3 region has the DNA TGTGCCAGCACCGGGACTAGCGTTGAGCAGTTCTTC.

This clonotype has ten or more counts. The chain couples TRBV9 to TRBJ1-5; TRBD1 matches 8 bases. CDR1 and CDR2 (germline): SGDLS, YYNGEE. V was pared by 4 bases and J by 4 bases, with 7 bases of the junction left unmatched. The CDR3 has 15 amino acids. The CDR3 coding sequence is TGTGCCAGCAGCCTAACAGGGGGGGGAAATCAGCCCCAGCATTTT. This encodes CASSLTGGGNQPQHF.

This clonotype was observed many times. The chain recombines TRBV12-3 or TRBV12-4 with TRBJ2-5; possibly TRBD2 for D (6 bases). This CDR3 is 16 amino acids long. V lost 6 bases to trimming and J lost 0 bases, with 17 bases between them. The CDR3 spells CASSGGAAPYQETQYF. In DNA form, the CDR3 reads TGTGCCAGCAGCGGCGGGGCGGCACCCTACCAAGAGACCCAGTACTTC.

This clonotype was detected many times. CDR3 in DNA: TGTGCCAGCAGTCCAATGGGGGGACTTTCCTACAATGAGCAGTTCTTC. It is translated as CASSPMGGLSYNEQFF. V is TRBV12-3 or TRBV12-4 and J is TRBJ2-1; possibly TRBD2 for D (6 bases). The CDR3 covers 16 residues. Between the trimmed V and J ends, which lost 5 bases and 1 base, there was a span of 15 bases.